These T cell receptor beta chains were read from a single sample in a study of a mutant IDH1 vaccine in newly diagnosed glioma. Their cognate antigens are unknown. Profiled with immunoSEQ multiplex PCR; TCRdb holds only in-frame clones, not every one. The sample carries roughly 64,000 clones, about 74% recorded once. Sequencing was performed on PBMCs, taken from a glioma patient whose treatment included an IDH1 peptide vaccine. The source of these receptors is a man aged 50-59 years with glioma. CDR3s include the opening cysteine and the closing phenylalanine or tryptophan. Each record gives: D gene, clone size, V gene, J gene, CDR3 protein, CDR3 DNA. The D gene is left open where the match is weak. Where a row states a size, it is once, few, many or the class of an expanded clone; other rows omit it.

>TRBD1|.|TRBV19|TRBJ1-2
CASSRRGTAGYTF
TGTGCCAGTAGCCGCCGGGGGACAGCTGGCTACACCTTC
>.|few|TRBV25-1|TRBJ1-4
CASSDFEGGRLFF
TGTGCCAGCAGTGATTTCGAAGGAGGGAGACTGTTTTTT
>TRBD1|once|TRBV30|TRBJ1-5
CAWSVQGRNQPQHF
TGTGCCTGGAGTGTACAGGGGAGGAATCAGCCCCAGCATTTT
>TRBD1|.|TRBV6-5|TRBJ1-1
CASSRTGEEAFF
TGTGCCAGCAGCCGAACAGGGGAGGAAGCTTTCTTT
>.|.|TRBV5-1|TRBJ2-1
CASTEGSGNEQFF
TGCGCCAGCACGGAGGGATCAGGCAATGAGCAGTTCTTC
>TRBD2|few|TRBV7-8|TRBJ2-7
CASTAGGTDEEQYF
TGTGCCAGCACCGCGGGGGGTACTGATGAAGAGCAGTACTTC
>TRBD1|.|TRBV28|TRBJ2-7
CASSLRTGRYEQYF
TGTGCCAGCAGTTTAAGGACAGGGAGATACGAGCAGTACTTC
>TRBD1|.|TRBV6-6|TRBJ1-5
CASSTDRQGIDQPQHF
TGTGCCAGCAGTACCGACCGACAGGGGATAGATCAGCCCCAGCATTTT
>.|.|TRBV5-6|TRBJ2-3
CASGGGSYTDTQYF
TGTGCCAGCGGAGGGGGTTCCTACACAGATACGCAGTATTTT
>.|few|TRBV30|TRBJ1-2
CAWSRLGFGYTF
TGTGCCTGGAGTCGCTTGGGCTTTGGCTACACCTTC
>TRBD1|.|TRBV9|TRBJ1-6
CASSVGDSSSYNSPLHF
TGTGCCAGCAGCGTAGGGGACAGTAGTTCCTATAATTCACCCCTCCACTTT
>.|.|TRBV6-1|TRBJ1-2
CASSEYENYGYTF
TGTGCCAGCAGTGAATATGAGAACTATGGCTACACCTTC
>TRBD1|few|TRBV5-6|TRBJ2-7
CASSPGGSPYEQYF
TGTGCCAGCAGCCCAGGGGGAAGCCCCTACGAGCAGTACTTC
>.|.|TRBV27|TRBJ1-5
CASRASNQPQHF
TGTGCCAGTCGTGCTAGCAATCAGCCCCAGCATTTT
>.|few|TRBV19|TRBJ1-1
CASSITSGLNTEAFF
TGTGCCAGTAGTATCACGAGCGGGTTGAACACTGAAGCTTTCTTT
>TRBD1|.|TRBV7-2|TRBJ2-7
CASSLGGQDLYEQYF
TGTGCCAGCAGCTTAGGGGGACAGGATCTATACGAGCAGTACTTC
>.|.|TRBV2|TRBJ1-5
CASRKGGDQPQHF
TGTGCCAGCCGAAAAGGAGGGGATCAGCCCCAGCATTTT
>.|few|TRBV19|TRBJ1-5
CASRVGLGVGQPQHF
TGTGCCAGTAGGGTCGGTTTGGGAGTGGGACAGCCCCAGCATTTT
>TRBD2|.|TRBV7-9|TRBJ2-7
CASSSGLATEQYF
TGTGCCAGCAGCTCGGGACTAGCGACTGAGCAGTACTTC
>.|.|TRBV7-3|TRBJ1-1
CASSLSSYTEAFF
TGTGCCAGCAGCCTAAGTAGTTACACTGAAGCTTTCTTT
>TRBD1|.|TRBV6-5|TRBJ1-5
CASSSGQANQPQHF
TGTGCCAGCAGTTCTGGACAGGCGAATCAGCCCCAGCATTTT
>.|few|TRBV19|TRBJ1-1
CASSIQLRRNTEAFF
TGTGCCAGTAGTATCCAACTTAGGAGGAACACTGAAGCTTTCTTT
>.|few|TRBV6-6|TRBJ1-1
CASISLTEYTEAFF
TGTGCCAGCATCTCCTTGACCGAATACACTGAAGCTTTCTTT
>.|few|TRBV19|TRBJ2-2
CASSLGNTGELFF
TGTGCCAGTAGTCTCGGGAACACCGGGGAGCTGTTTTTT
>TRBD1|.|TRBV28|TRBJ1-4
CASSLLGQGSEKLFF
TGTGCCAGCAGTTTACTAGGACAGGGGTCTGAAAAACTGTTTTTT
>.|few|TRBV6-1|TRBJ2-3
CASVDFMTDTQYF
TGTGCCAGCGTCGACTTCATGACAGATACGCAGTATTTT
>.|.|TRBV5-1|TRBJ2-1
CASSYVPIQGNEQFF
TGCGCCAGCAGCTACGTGCCTATACAGGGCAATGAGCAGTTCTTC
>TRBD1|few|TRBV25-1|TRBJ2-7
CASSPRTGYEQYF
TGTGCCAGCAGTCCCCGGACAGGGTACGAGCAGTACTTC
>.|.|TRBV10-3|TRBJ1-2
CAIETGYGYTF
TGTGCCATCGAAACGGGCTATGGCTACACCTTC
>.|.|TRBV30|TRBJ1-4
CAWSARSVDEKLFF
TGTGCCTGGAGTGCGAGGTCTGTCGATGAAAAACTGTTTTTT
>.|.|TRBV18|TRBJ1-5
CASSSQQGDNQPQHF
TGTGCCAGCTCTTCACAACAGGGTGACAATCAGCCCCAGCATTTT
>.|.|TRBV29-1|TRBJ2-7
CSVEEDGSGSYEQYF
TGCAGCGTTGAAGAAGACGGGAGCGGCTCCTACGAGCAGTACTTC
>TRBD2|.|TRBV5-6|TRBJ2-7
CASSPGLADYEQYF
TGTGCCAGCAGCCCGGGACTAGCGGACTACGAGCAGTACTTC
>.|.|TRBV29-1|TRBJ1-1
CSGSIGGDTEAFF
TGCAGCGGCTCAATTGGGGGGGACACTGAAGCTTTCTTT
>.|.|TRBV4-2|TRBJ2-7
CASSQGSYYEQYF
TGTGCCAGCAGCCAAGGCAGTTACTACGAGCAGTACTTC
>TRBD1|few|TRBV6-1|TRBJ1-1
CASSDSIQGRAFF
TGTGCCAGCAGTGACTCGATACAGGGGCGGGCTTTCTTT
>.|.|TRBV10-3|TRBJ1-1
CAASGNQVTEAFF
TGTGCCGCTTCGGGGAACCAGGTCACTGAAGCTTTCTTT
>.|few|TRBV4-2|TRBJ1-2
CASSQPEGVIRYTF
TGTGCCAGCAGCCAACCTGAAGGGGTAATCCGTTACACCTTC
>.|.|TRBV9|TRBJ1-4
CASSGGSGTNEKLFF
TGTGCCAGCAGCGGGGGGTCAGGAACTAATGAAAAACTGTTTTTT
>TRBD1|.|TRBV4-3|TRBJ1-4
CASSQDDRGIGEKLFF
TGCGCCAGCAGCCAAGATGACAGGGGGATAGGGGAAAAACTGTTTTTT
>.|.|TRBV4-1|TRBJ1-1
CASSPREDLNTEAFF
TGCGCCAGCAGCCCCCGAGAGGACCTTAACACTGAAGCTTTCTTT
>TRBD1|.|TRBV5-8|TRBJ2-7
CASSLRDSYEQYF
TGTGCCAGCAGCTTGAGGGACAGCTACGAGCAGTACTTC
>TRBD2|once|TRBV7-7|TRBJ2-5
CASSQRAGRETQYF
TGTGCTAGCAGCCAACGAGCGGGACGAGAGACCCAGTACTTC
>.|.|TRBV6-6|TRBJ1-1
CASTRDTEAFF
TGTGCCAGCACAAGGGACACTGAAGCTTTCTTT
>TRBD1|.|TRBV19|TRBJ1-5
CASRQLTGGRSQPQHF
TGTGCCAGTAGGCAGCTTACAGGGGGTCGGTCACAGCCCCAGCATTTT
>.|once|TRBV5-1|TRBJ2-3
CASSLPGAGKDTQYF
TGCGCCAGCAGCTTACCGGGGGCCGGAAAAGATACGCAGTATTTT
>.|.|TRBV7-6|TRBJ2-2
CASSFMTGGAGELFF
TGTGCCAGCAGCTTCATGACAGGCGGGGCCGGGGAGCTGTTTTTT
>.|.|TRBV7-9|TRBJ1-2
CASSSSTGWDYGYTF
TGTGCCAGCAGCTCCAGCACAGGTTGGGACTATGGCTACACCTTC
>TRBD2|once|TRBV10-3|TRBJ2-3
CAISLAGGQGTQYF
TGTGCCATCAGCCTGGCGGGGGGGCAAGGTACGCAGTATTTT
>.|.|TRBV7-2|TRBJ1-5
CASSLTLGRVNQPQHF
TGTGCCAGCAGCTTAACTCTTGGGCGGGTCAATCAGCCCCAGCATTTT